Below are 17 T cell receptor beta chains sequenced from a single sample in a study of shared clonotypes between healthy human individuals. The repertoire was sequenced with immunoSEQ multiplex PCR; TCRdb's copy has only in-frame clones and lacks some. This sample has 2 million to 2.5 million clones; 95% occur once, and the top ten carry 0.1% to 0.15%. Source material: naive CD4+ T cells sorted from blood. Subset: CD45RA+ positively selected. Receptors originate from a man younger than 35 in good health.

The V gene is TRBV5-5, the J gene TRBJ1-2, with a tentative D call TRBD1 (5 bases). CDR3 size: 13 residues. V was clipped by 4 bases and J by 6 bases, with 13 bases between them. Per germline, CDR1 SGHKS and CDR2 YYEKEE (reference sequence). In DNA form, the CDR3 reads TGTGCCAGCAGCGCCGGGGGTCTGCATGGCTACACCTTC. It codes for CASSAGGLHGYTF.

The rearrangement links TRBV5-1 to TRBJ2-1; TRBD2 matches 14 bases. V dropped 6 bases and J dropped 1; count of bases not matched to a gene: 9. The CDR3 consists of 18 residues. Germline V gene lookup returns CDR1 SGHRS and CDR2 YFSETQ. This CDR3 is CASTSGLAGVGSYNEQFF. The DNA for the CDR3 is TGCGCCAGCACCTCGGGACTAGCGGGAGTCGGATCCTACAATGAGCAGTTCTTC.

The genes are TRBV10-1 and TRBJ2-1, with D perhaps matching TRBD2 (6 bases). Trimming removed 2 bases at V and 6 bases at J, with 14 bases between. Germline-derived CDR1 and CDR2 are WNHNN and SYGVQD (reference sequence). This CDR3 region has 15 residues. This CDR3 reads CASSEGGSGLNEQFF. CDR3 nucleotide sequence: TGCGCCAGCAGTGAGGGGGGATCGGGACTCAATGAGCAGTTCTTC.

The chain's CDR3 is CAIRPTGYRSYEQYF. CDR3 sequence (DNA): TGTGCCATCAGACCCACAGGGTATCGTTCCTACGAGCAGTACTTC. The chain has TRBV10-3 and TRBJ2-7, with D perhaps matching TRBD1 (6 bases). This CDR3 region has 15 residues. Germline lookup yields CDR1 ENHRY and CDR2 SYGVKD. V was pared by 6 bases and J by 1 base, with 16 bases between.

The chain is built from TRBV9 and TRBJ1-3, with no clear D. V lost 2 bases to trimming and J lost 1 base, with 10 bases between them. Germline assignment: CDR1 SGDLS and CDR2 YYNGEE. This CDR3 is built from 15 residues. CDR3 residues: CASSVGDYSGNTIYF. In nucleotides, the CDR3 is TGTGCCAGCAGCGTTGGCGACTATTCTGGAAACACCATATATTTT.

Of note for this clone: Distinct nucleotide sequences in the sample also encode this CDR3. V gene TRBV5-6 combines with J gene TRBJ2-7; tentative D call: TRBD1 (6 bases). Germline assignment: CDR1 SGHDT and CDR2 YYEEEE. CDR3 length equals 15 residues. V lost 0 bases, J lost 2 bases, and 12 bases lay in between. CDR3 coding DNA: TGTGCCAGCAGCTTGGGGCAGGGGATCACCTACGAGCAGTACTTC. This encodes CASSLGQGITYEQYF.

The chain combines TRBV7-2 with TRBJ2-7; D ambiguous. Trimming left V 5 bases short and J 2 bases short, with 7 bases between. Germline CDR1 SGHTA, CDR2 FQGNSA. The CDR3 spans 12 residues. The DNA of the CDR3 is TGTGCCAGCAGCCCAGAGGCCTACGAGCAGTACTTC. Translation gives CASSPEAYEQYF.

V gene TRBV7-3 combines with J gene TRBJ1-1; unclear D gene. V gave up 0 bases and J gave up 5 bases, with 10 bases separating them. From germline, CDR1 is SGHTA and CDR2 FQGTGA. CDR3 length equals 14 residues. The CDR3 DNA is TGTGCCAGCAGCTTAACAGGGTTCAGGACTGAAGCTTTCTTT. Translation gives CASSLTGFRTEAFF.

The rearrangement joins TRBV5-5 to TRBJ1-1; the match to TRBD1 covers 10 bases. The V segment lost 4 bases and the J segment 4 bases; nucleotides outside the gene matches: 7. Germline-derived CDR1 and CDR2 are SGHKS and YYEKEE (reference sequence). The CDR3 sequence is 15 residues long. The CDR3 protein is CASSGPGTGATEAFF. The CDR3, as DNA: TGTGCCAGCAGCGGTCCCGGGACAGGGGCCACTGAAGCTTTCTTT.

Note on this clone: At the DNA level, this CDR3 is encoded by other sequences in the same sample as well. DNA of the CDR3: TGTGCCAGCAGCGCCCAAGAGACCCAGTACTTC. This sequence encodes CASSAQETQYF. The chain employs TRBV2 and TRBJ2-5; D call uncertain. Germline values: CDR1 SNHLY, CDR2 FYNNEI. CDR3 length equals 11 residues. Trimming stripped 6 bases from V and 1 base from J, with 3 bases between.

The genes are TRBV6-1 and TRBJ2-7; no firm D call. V gave up 6 bases and J gave up 0 bases, with 12 bases separating them. This CDR3 region has 14 residues. Germline V gene sequence: CDR1 MNHNS, CDR2 SASEGT. CDR3 sequence reads: CASRKERDSYEQYF. In nucleotides, the CDR3 is TGTGCCAGCAGGAAGGAAAGGGACTCCTACGAGCAGTACTTC.

The rearrangement joins TRBV6-1 to TRBJ2-1; D might be TRBD1 or TRBD2, each matching 5 bases. The germline CDR1 and CDR2 sequences are MNHNS and SASEGT. Trimming pared 2 bases from V and 2 bases from J, leaving 16 bases between. The CDR3 has 17 residues. This CDR3 is CASSENFGTLTYNEQFF. For the CDR3, the DNA is TGTGCCAGCAGTGAAAACTTCGGGACGCTAACCTACAATGAGCAGTTCTTC.

The chain employs TRBV11-2 and TRBJ2-1; no firm D call. CDR1 and CDR2 (germline): SGHAT, FQNNGV. Trimming cost V 1 base and J 7 bases, with 17 bases left between them. This CDR3 has 16 residues. CDR3 in amino acids: CASSLAPTSLLNEQFF. Here the CDR3 DNA reads TGTGCCAGCAGCTTAGCCCCGACCTCTCTGTTAAATGAGCAGTTCTTC.

The J gene is TRBJ2-5, the V gene TRBV25-1; D might be TRBD2 (5 bases). The CDR3 covers 16 residues. Trimming took 1 base from V and 5 from J, leaving 17 bases between them. In germline, CDR1 is MGHDK, CDR2 SYGVNS. The CDR3 spells CASSEFGQRLAETQYF. The CDR3 DNA is TGTGCCAGCAGTGAATTTGGCCAAAGGTTAGCGGAGACCCAGTACTTC.

This chain joins TRBV28 and TRBJ1-1, with 11 bases lining up with TRBD1. CDR1 is MDHEN, CDR2 SYDVKM, per germline. Trimming cost V 6 bases and J 5 bases; bases outside gene matches: 11. The CDR3 consists of 16 residues. CDR3 in DNA: TGTGCCAGCAGCCTACTACCCGGACAGGGGGCAACTGAAGCTTTCTTT. Encoded protein: CASSLLPGQGATEAFF.

The chain is built from TRBV5-1 and TRBJ1-1, with D unresolved. The CDR3 totals 15 residues. The V end was cut by 1 base, the J end by 4 bases, with 14 bases between. Germline assignment: CDR1 SGHRS and CDR2 YFSETQ. The CDR3 sequence is CASSLPGVGGTEAFF. DNA for the CDR3: TGCGCCAGCAGCTTGCCTGGGGTTGGCGGCACTGAAGCTTTCTTT.

V gene TRBV4-1 combines with J gene TRBJ1-3; D remains ambiguous. This CDR3 has 17 residues. V gave up 6 bases and J gave up 0 bases, with 18 bases separating them. In germline, CDR1 is MGHRA, CDR2 YSYEKL. The chain's CDR3 is CASSYGTARPSGNTIYF. DNA for the CDR3: TGCGCCAGCAGTTACGGTACGGCCCGGCCCTCTGGAAACACCATATATTTT.